This entry features one T cell receptor beta chain sequence. Its antigen is undetermined. TCRdb's copy holds only in-frame clones and misses some; the assay was immunoSEQ multiplex PCR. The sample includes about 98,000 clones, roughly 90% seen only once; the top ten take approximately 0.58%. This sample was taken from a study of a mutant IDH1 vaccine in newly diagnosed glioma. About the research overall: Most patients had received both radiotherapy and temozolomide, the prior options being radiotherapy, temozolomide, or both.

The V end lost 0 bases, the J end lost 0 bases, and 8 bases lay between the germline ends. The CDR3 extends over 15 amino acids. Germline CDR1 reads SGHRS; CDR2 reads YFSETQ. As for time point: baseline, week 1 (first vaccination visit). The treatment here: pre-vaccination baseline after standard-of-care therapy. The astrocytomas were IDH1-mutant, ATRX-negative, and WHO grade 3 or 4. The study, taken as a whole, reports: A vaccine-induced immune response developed in roughly 95% of the patients.

The chain uses TRBV5-1 and TRBJ2-3; no clear D gene. This specimen consisted of PBMCs, obtained from a glioma patient treated with radiotherapy, temozolomide or both. The receptor comes from a woman aged 45-60 years with glioma. CDR3 sequence (DNA): TGCGCCAGCAGCTTGGCACAGACCAGCACAGATACGCAGTATTTT. It codes for CASSLAQTSTDTQYF.